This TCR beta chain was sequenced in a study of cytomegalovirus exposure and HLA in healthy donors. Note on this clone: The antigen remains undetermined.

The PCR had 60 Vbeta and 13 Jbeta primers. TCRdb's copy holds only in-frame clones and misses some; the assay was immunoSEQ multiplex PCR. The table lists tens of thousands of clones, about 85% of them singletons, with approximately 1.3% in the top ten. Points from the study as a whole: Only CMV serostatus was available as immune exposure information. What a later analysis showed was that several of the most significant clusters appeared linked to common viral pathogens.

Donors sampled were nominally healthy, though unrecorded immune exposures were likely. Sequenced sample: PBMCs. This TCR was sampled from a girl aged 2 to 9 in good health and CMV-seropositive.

The CDR3 region has the DNA TGCAGCGTGGCCGGACAGTTGAACACTGAAGCTTTCTTT. Its protein product is CSVAGQLNTEAFF. The gene calls are TRBV29-1 and TRBJ1-1, with a possible D match to TRBD1 (6 bases). The CDR3 contains 13 residues. V was shortened by 6 bases and J by 0 bases, with 11 bases between the two germline ends. The germline gives CDR1 SQVTM, CDR2 ANQGSEA.